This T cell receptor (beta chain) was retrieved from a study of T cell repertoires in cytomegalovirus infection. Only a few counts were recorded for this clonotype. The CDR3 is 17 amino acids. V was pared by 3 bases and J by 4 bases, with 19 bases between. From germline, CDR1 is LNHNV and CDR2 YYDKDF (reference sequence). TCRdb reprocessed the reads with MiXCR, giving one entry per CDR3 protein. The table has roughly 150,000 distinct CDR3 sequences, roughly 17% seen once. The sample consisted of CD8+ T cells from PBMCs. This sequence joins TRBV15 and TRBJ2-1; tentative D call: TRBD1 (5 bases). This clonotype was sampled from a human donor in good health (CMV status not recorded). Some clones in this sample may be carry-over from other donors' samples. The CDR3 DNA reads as TGTGCCACCAGCAGTAGCCGTCAAACAGGAACATACAATGAGCAGTTCTTC. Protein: CATSSSRQTGTYNEQFF. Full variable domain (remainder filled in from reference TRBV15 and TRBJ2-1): DAMVIQNPRYQVTQFGKPVTLSCSQTLNHNVMYWYQQKSSQAPKLLFHYYDKDFNNEADTPDNFQSRRPNTSFCFLDIRSPGLGDTAMYLCATSSSRQTGTYNEQFFGPGTRLTVL.